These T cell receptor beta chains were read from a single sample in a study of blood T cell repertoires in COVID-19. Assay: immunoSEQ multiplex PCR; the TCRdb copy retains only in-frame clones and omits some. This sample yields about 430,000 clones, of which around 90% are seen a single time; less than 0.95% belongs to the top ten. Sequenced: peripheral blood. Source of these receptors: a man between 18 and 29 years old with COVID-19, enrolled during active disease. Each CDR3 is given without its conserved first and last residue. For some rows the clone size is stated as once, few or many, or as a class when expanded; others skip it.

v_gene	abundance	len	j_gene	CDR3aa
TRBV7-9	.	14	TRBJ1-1	ASSHRARGQNTEAF
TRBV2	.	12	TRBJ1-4	ASCPAATNEKLF
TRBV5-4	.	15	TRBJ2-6	ASSLERAVSGANVLT
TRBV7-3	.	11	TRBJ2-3	ASSLKRGDTQY
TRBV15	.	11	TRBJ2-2	ATSRAGGGELF
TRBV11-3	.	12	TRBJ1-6	ASSAGTIGSPLH
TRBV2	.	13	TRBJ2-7	ASRGGLAGQYEQY
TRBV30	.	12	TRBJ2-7	AWSVVAGTYEQY
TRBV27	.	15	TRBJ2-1	ASSPLGASGKDNEQF
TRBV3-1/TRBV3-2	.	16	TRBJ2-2	ASSLRGSGGLVGGELF
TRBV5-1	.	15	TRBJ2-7	ASSLVEYSAGLYEQY
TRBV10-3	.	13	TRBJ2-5	AISESQAAQETQY
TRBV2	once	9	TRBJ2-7	ASSAETNQY
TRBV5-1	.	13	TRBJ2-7	ASSFPSGGSYEQY
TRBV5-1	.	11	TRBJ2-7	ASALRDRDEQY
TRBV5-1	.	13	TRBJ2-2	ASSSKQVGTGELF
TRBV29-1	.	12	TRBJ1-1	SVVEVLMNTEAF
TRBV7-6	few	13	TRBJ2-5	ASSDSGGAGETQY
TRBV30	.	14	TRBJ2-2	AWSPGGIGDTGELF
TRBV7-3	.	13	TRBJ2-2	ASSSSDRVAGELF
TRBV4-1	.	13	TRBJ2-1	ASSQDQGGAGEQF
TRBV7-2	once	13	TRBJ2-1	ASSSRLAGGREQF
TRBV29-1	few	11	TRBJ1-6	SVATGDNSPLH
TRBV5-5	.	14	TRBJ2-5	ASSLTGRISQETQY
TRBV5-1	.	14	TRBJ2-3	ASSRGLAGDTDTQY
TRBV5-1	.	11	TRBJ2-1	ASSLGLNNEQF
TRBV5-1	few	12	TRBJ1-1	ASSLDGANTEAF
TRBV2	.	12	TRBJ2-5	ASKETGGWETQY
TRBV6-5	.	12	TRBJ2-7	ASSLQGWDYEQY
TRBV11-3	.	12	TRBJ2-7	ASSPGQGGYEQY
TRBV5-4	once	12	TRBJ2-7	ASSLGDRTYEQY
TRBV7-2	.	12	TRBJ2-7	ASGSGGGSYEQY
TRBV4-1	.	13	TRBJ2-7	ASSQASGPSYEQY
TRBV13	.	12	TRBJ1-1	ASSTTGALTEAF
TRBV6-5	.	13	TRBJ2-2	ASNLLAGETGELF
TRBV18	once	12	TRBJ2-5	ASSPGDLQETQY
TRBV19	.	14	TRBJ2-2	ASSIDLVMRPGELF
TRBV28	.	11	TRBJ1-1	ASTRRLNTEAF
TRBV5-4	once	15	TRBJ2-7	ASSPSKGTGRGYEQY
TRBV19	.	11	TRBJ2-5	ASSILAGETQY
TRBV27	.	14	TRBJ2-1	ASSLSTGGSYNEQF
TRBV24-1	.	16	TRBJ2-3	ATSDPSLAGGSTDTQY
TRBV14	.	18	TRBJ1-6	ASSHKSVFRDSSYNSPLH
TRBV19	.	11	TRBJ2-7	ATKLAGGNEQY
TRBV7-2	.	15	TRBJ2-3	ASSIGASGPPPDTQY
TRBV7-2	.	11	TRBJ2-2	ASSKTGDGELF
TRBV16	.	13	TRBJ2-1	ASSQLSGPYNEQF
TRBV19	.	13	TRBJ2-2	ASRPGQGNTGELF
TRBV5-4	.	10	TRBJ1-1	ASSGRGTEAF
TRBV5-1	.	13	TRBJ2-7	ASSLGREIFYEQY
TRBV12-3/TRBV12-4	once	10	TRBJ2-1	ASSRQGDEQF